The present entry profiles one T cell receptor (beta chain) with its context. This specimen comes from a study of human T cells and chemical hapten exposure. In the study's own analysis: Samples held a median of around 100,000 TCRs, range roughly 23,224–700,000. In TCRdb, the RACE reads were re-called with MiXCR into one record per CDR3 protein. Here the V and J calls rest on TCRdb's processing, not on the authors' analysis. Among 150,000 to 200,000 distinct CDR3 sequences listed, 25% to 35% were seen once. The CDR3 length is 13 residues. Trimming pared 6 bases from V and 8 bases from J, leaving 14 bases between. Germline V gene sequence: CDR1 MNHEY, CDR2 SVGAGI. Specified time point: pre-sensitization, week 0. Described treatment: therapeutic diphenylcyclopropenone sensitization with weekly scalp DPC. Unfractionated whole blood yielded the extracted total RNA.

This chain joins TRBV6-5 and TRBJ2-4, with TRBD1 as a possible D gene (5 bases). The receptor's source is a woman in her 30s with alopecia areata. Some clones in this sample may be carry-over from other donors' samples. Here the sequenced sample was whole blood, taken in connection with sensitization to the hapten diphenylcyclopropenone (DPC). CDR3 sequence: CASRWTPRDIQYF. CDR3 DNA sequence: TGTGCCAGCAGATGGACACCCCGGGACATTCAGTACTTC.